A single sample is the source of the 3 T cell receptor beta chains below, sequenced in a study of T cell responses to AZD1222 COVID-19 vaccine. Profiled with immunoSEQ multiplex PCR; TCRdb holds only in-frame clones, not every one. Here the sample spans over 100,000 clones, 84% being singletons. This specimen consisted of peripheral blood, obtained on day 0 of AZD1222 vaccination. These receptors were collected from an adult in good health.

V and J are TRBV20-1 and TRBJ1-1; TRBD1 is a possible D gene (5 bases). Trimming left V 3 bases short and J 5 bases short, with 22 bases between. This CDR3 is 16 amino acids long. Germline V gene sequence: CDR1 DFQATT, CDR2 SNEGSKA (reference sequence). The CDR3 nucleotides are TGCAGTGCTAGTGGGGCGGGCCGCCCTTTGGAGACTGAAGCTTTCTTT. Its translation is CSASGAGRPLETEAFF.

This CDR3 is CASWGGSSSYNEQFF. CDR3 bases: TGTGCCAGCTGGGGGGGGTCCAGCTCCTACAATGAGCAGTTCTTC. The chain has TRBV28 and TRBJ2-1; 7 bases align to TRBD2. The CDR3 loop spans 15 amino acids. The germline V gene has CDR1 MDHEN and CDR2 SYDVKM. V was clipped by 8 bases and J by 0 bases; unmatched bases: 7.

Only one count was recorded for this clone. This chain connects TRBV18 to TRBJ2-4; the D is unclear. Germline loops: CDR1 KGHSH, CDR2 LQKENI. This CDR3 is 16 amino acids long. The germline V and J ends were trimmed by 5 bases and 0 bases, with 14 bases remaining between them. The CDR3 reads CASSGFPGVAKNIQYF. In DNA, the CDR3 is TGTGCCAGCTCAGGTTTCCCAGGAGTAGCCAAAAACATTCAGTACTTC.